Described below is a single T cell receptor (beta chain) sequence and its context. Per the original methods: Quantification of nucleated cells was approximated via reference gene primer amplification. Clones were read by immunoSEQ multiplex PCR, and TCRdb kept only the in-frame ones, dropping some. The V and J calls and clone size come from that table; D and trimming were worked out from the DNA. The sample lists roughly 81,000 clones, around 82% occurring once. The data stem from a study of blood T cell repertoires in COVID-19. The wider study: Researchers got acute and convalescent COVID-19 samples from the United States, Italy and Spain. T cells, B-cell-depleted T cells, or PBMCs provided the cDNA or gDNA that served as material.

The origin of this receptor is an elderly man with active or convalescent COVID-19. The sequenced sample consisted of peripheral blood.

CDR3 residues: CASSQLMAEGTDTQYF. The CDR3 nucleotides are TGTGCCAGCAGCCAGTTAATGGCAGAAGGCACAGATACGCAGTATTTT. The chain couples TRBV4-2 to TRBJ2-3; D is unresolved. The CDR3 sequence is 16 residues long. Germline V gives CDR1 LGHNA, CDR2 YNFKEQ. V was shortened by 3 bases and J by 1 base, with 14 bases between the two germline ends.